These T cell receptor beta chains were read from a single sample in a study of shared clonotypes between healthy human individuals. Repertoires were generated with immunoSEQ multiplex PCR, while TCRdb's copy carries only in-frame clones and drops some. The sample lists around 720,000 clones; 73% were seen once. Sequencing was performed on memory CD4+ T cells sorted from blood. The origin of the receptors is a woman younger than 45 in good health. CDR3s include the opening cysteine and the closing phenylalanine or tryptophan. Each record gives: V gene, clone size, D gene, J gene, CDR3 DNA, CDR3 protein. The D gene is left open where the match is weak. Some rows mark clone size as missing; the rest say once, few, many or name a class of expanded clone.

V gene: TRBV28; clone size: NA; D gene: TRBD1; J gene: TRBJ1-5; CDR3 DNA: TGTGCCAGCAGACCGGGACAGGGCGATCAGCCCCAGCATTTT; CDR3 protein: CASRPGQGDQPQHF
V gene: TRBV11-2; clone size: NA; D gene: NA; J gene: TRBJ2-7; CDR3 DNA: TGTGCCAGCAGCCCAACACAGGGATTCGCTTACGAGCAGTACTTC; CDR3 protein: CASSPTQGFAYEQYF
V gene: TRBV7-9; clone size: NA; D gene: NA; J gene: TRBJ2-3; CDR3 DNA: TGTGCCAGCAGCTTGTACAGCACAGATACGCAGTATTTT; CDR3 protein: CASSLYSTDTQYF
V gene: TRBV19; clone size: many; D gene: TRBD1; J gene: TRBJ2-3; CDR3 DNA: TGTGCCAGTAGTGGCTGGGACAGGGGTAAGGATACGCAGTATTTT; CDR3 protein: CASSGWDRGKDTQYF
V gene: TRBV9; clone size: NA; D gene: TRBD2; J gene: TRBJ2-3; CDR3 DNA: TGTGCCAGCAGCCCTTTTGGAGCGGGAGCCACAGATACGCAGTATTTT; CDR3 protein: CASSPFGAGATDTQYF
V gene: TRBV11-2; clone size: many; D gene: NA; J gene: TRBJ1-2; CDR3 DNA: TGTGCCAGCAGCAAAACACGGTCGGGCTACACCTTC; CDR3 protein: CASSKTRSGYTF
V gene: TRBV5-1; clone size: NA; D gene: TRBD1; J gene: TRBJ1-2; CDR3 DNA: TGCGCCAGCAGCTTGGCCGGGACAGTTTTCTATGGCTACACCTTC; CDR3 protein: CASSLAGTVFYGYTF
V gene: TRBV5-1; clone size: many; D gene: NA; J gene: TRBJ1-3; CDR3 DNA: TGCGCCAGCAGCCCGGGGGGGGCTGGAAACACCATATATTTT; CDR3 protein: CASSPGGAGNTIYF
V gene: TRBV28; clone size: NA; D gene: TRBD1; J gene: TRBJ2-7; CDR3 DNA: TGTGCCAGCAGTTTTACAAGGGGGGACAGGGCCTACGAGCAGTACTTC; CDR3 protein: CASSFTRGDRAYEQYF
V gene: TRBV7-9; clone size: NA; D gene: NA; J gene: TRBJ1-2; CDR3 DNA: TGTGCCAGCGGGCGAGGGGTTCGGGTCATAGATGGCTACACCTTC; CDR3 protein: CASGRGVRVIDGYTF
V gene: TRBV10-1; clone size: few; D gene: TRBD2; J gene: TRBJ2-2; CDR3 DNA: TGCGCCAGCAGACCAGCGGGGTCCGGGGAGCTGTTTTTT; CDR3 protein: CASRPAGSGELFF
V gene: TRBV29-1; clone size: NA; D gene: TRBD1; J gene: TRBJ1-2; CDR3 DNA: TGCAGCGTCCTACCGGGACAGCATGGCTACACCTTC; CDR3 protein: CSVLPGQHGYTF
V gene: TRBV4-2; clone size: NA; D gene: NA; J gene: TRBJ2-6; CDR3 DNA: TGTGCCAGCAGCAGGTTACAAAGTCGGGCCAACGTCCTGACTTTC; CDR3 protein: CASSRLQSRANVLTF
V gene: TRBV4-1; clone size: NA; D gene: NA; J gene: TRBJ2-3; CDR3 DNA: TGCGCCAGCAGCCAAGATACGACTAGGGGGCGGGGAGATACGCAGTATTTT; CDR3 protein: CASSQDTTRGRGDTQYF
V gene: TRBV4-1; clone size: NA; D gene: NA; J gene: TRBJ1-1; CDR3 DNA: TGCGCCAGCAGCCAAGAAGTCTCTCGAGGGACTGAAGCTTTCTTT; CDR3 protein: CASSQEVSRGTEAFF
V gene: TRBV11-3; clone size: few; D gene: TRBD2; J gene: TRBJ2-7; CDR3 DNA: TGTGCCAGCAGCACAACCGGGACTAGTATGCGCGAGCAGTACTTC; CDR3 protein: CASSTTGTSMREQYF
V gene: TRBV29-1; clone size: NA; D gene: NA; J gene: TRBJ1-5; CDR3 DNA: TGCAGCGTCGCAACTGAGGCAAATCAGCCCCAGCATTTT; CDR3 protein: CSVATEANQPQHF
V gene: TRBV6-1; clone size: NA; D gene: NA; J gene: TRBJ2-7; CDR3 DNA: TGTGCCAGCATGGGAATCGGATACGAGCAGTACTTC; CDR3 protein: CASMGIGYEQYF
V gene: TRBV11-2; clone size: NA; D gene: NA; J gene: TRBJ2-1; CDR3 DNA: TGTGCCAGCAGCTTATGGGGTAACAATGAGCAGTTCTTC; CDR3 protein: CASSLWGNNEQFF
V gene: TRBV7-2; clone size: few; D gene: TRBD2; J gene: TRBJ2-1; CDR3 DNA: TGTGCCAGCAGCGGCCGGAGCGGGAGGGCCCGAAATGAGCAGTTCTTC; CDR3 protein: CASSGRSGRARNEQFF
V gene: TRBV7-6; clone size: NA; D gene: TRBD1; J gene: TRBJ2-5; CDR3 DNA: TGTGCCAGCAGCCCGGACAGGGTTGAGACCCAGTACTTC; CDR3 protein: CASSPDRVETQYF
V gene: TRBV9; clone size: NA; D gene: NA; J gene: TRBJ2-7; CDR3 DNA: TGTGCCAGCAGCGTAGGTGGGACCGCCACCTACGAGCAGTACTTC; CDR3 protein: CASSVGGTATYEQYF
V gene: TRBV5-6; clone size: NA; D gene: NA; J gene: TRBJ2-1; CDR3 DNA: TGTGCCAGCAGCTTCATGAGGAATGAGCAGTTCTTC; CDR3 protein: CASSFMRNEQFF
V gene: TRBV28; clone size: many; D gene: TRBD1; J gene: TRBJ1-1; CDR3 DNA: TGTGCCAGCAGTCCCACGGGACAGGGAGTGGAGACTGAAGCTTTCTTT; CDR3 protein: CASSPTGQGVETEAFF
V gene: TRBV28; clone size: NA; D gene: NA; J gene: TRBJ2-2; CDR3 DNA: TGTGCCAGCACCAGACAAGGGTGGGGGGAGCTGTTTTTT; CDR3 protein: CASTRQGWGELFF
V gene: TRBV4-1; clone size: NA; D gene: NA; J gene: TRBJ2-1; CDR3 DNA: TGCGCCAGCAGCCCCGCCGGGGCTGCCTTCTCCTACAATGAGCAGTTCTTC; CDR3 protein: CASSPAGAAFSYNEQFF
V gene: TRBV6-6; clone size: many; D gene: NA; J gene: TRBJ2-1; CDR3 DNA: TGTGCCAGCAGCCGTACTCTAGGGAATGAGCAGTTCTTC; CDR3 protein: CASSRTLGNEQFF
V gene: TRBV28; clone size: NA; D gene: NA; J gene: TRBJ2-7; CDR3 DNA: TGTGCCAGCAGTCCCGGGGCGTGGACCCTACGTCCCTACGAGCAGTACTTC; CDR3 protein: CASSPGAWTLRPYEQYF
V gene: TRBV30; clone size: once; D gene: TRBD2; J gene: TRBJ2-5; CDR3 DNA: TGTGCCTGGGAGGGCGGGAGGCCGGGGACTGAGACCCAGTACTTC; CDR3 protein: CAWEGGRPGTETQYF
V gene: TRBV2; clone size: few; D gene: NA; J gene: TRBJ1-3; CDR3 DNA: TGTGCCAGCAGTACGGCTTTCTCTGGAAACACCATATATTTT; CDR3 protein: CASSTAFSGNTIYF
V gene: TRBV7-9; clone size: NA; D gene: TRBD2; J gene: TRBJ2-1; CDR3 DNA: TGTGCCAGCAGCTTAGTCGGGAGGGCTGGGAATGAGCAGTTCTTC; CDR3 protein: CASSLVGRAGNEQFF
V gene: TRBV10-1; clone size: NA; D gene: TRBD2; J gene: TRBJ2-3; CDR3 DNA: TGCGCCAGCCGGGGAGGGTTATCCACAGATACGCAGTATTTT; CDR3 protein: CASRGGLSTDTQYF
V gene: TRBV7-9; clone size: NA; D gene: NA; J gene: TRBJ2-7; CDR3 DNA: TGTGCCAGCAGCTCCCATCCCTACGAGCAGTACTTC; CDR3 protein: CASSSHPYEQYF
V gene: TRBV30; clone size: NA; D gene: TRBD2; J gene: TRBJ2-5; CDR3 DNA: TGTGCCTGGAGTCAACGGGGGGTCCAAGAGACCCAGTACTTC; CDR3 protein: CAWSQRGVQETQYF
V gene: TRBV5-5; clone size: few; D gene: NA; J gene: TRBJ1-2; CDR3 DNA: TGTGCCAGCAGCTTGGCCCCCCGGAGTAGGGAGGGCTACACCTTC; CDR3 protein: CASSLAPRSREGYTF
V gene: TRBV10-3; clone size: NA; D gene: NA; J gene: TRBJ1-3; CDR3 DNA: TGTGCCATCAGTGAGTCGACGGCGTACTCTGGAAACACCATATATTTT; CDR3 protein: CAISESTAYSGNTIYF
V gene: TRBV28; clone size: few; D gene: NA; J gene: TRBJ1-2; CDR3 DNA: TGTGCCAGCAGTTCAGGTTCAGGGGCACGTAACTATGGCTACACCTTC; CDR3 protein: CASSSGSGARNYGYTF
V gene: TRBV18; clone size: many; D gene: NA; J gene: TRBJ1-1; CDR3 DNA: TGTGCCAGCTCACCATCCCTAACGAACACTGAAGCTTTCTTT; CDR3 protein: CASSPSLTNTEAFF
V gene: TRBV5-1; clone size: NA; D gene: NA; J gene: TRBJ1-2; CDR3 DNA: TGCGCCAGCAGCTTGGGGGGACCCCCCTATGGCTACACCTTC; CDR3 protein: CASSLGGPPYGYTF
V gene: TRBV15; clone size: NA; D gene: NA; J gene: TRBJ2-7; CDR3 DNA: TGTGCCACCAGCGATGGGGCCGGGACCTACGAGCAGTACTTC; CDR3 protein: CATSDGAGTYEQYF
V gene: TRBV27; clone size: NA; D gene: TRBD1; J gene: TRBJ1-1; CDR3 DNA: TGTGCCAGCAGTTTAGCAGGGGGCGCGGACACTGAAGCTTTCTTT; CDR3 protein: CASSLAGGADTEAFF
V gene: TRBV2; clone size: NA; D gene: NA; J gene: TRBJ2-3; CDR3 DNA: TGTGCCAGCAGTGAATTGGGGAAGCTGTTGTATTTT; CDR3 protein: CASSELGKLLYF
V gene: TRBV4-1; clone size: NA; D gene: NA; J gene: TRBJ2-2; CDR3 DNA: TGCGCCAGCAGCCCTCCGAGGGGGAACACCGGGGAGCTGTTTTTT; CDR3 protein: CASSPPRGNTGELFF
V gene: TRBV28; clone size: NA; D gene: TRBD2; J gene: TRBJ2-2; CDR3 DNA: TGTGCCAGCAGTTTATTCCGACTAGCGGGGAACACCGGGGAGCTGTTTTTT; CDR3 protein: CASSLFRLAGNTGELFF
V gene: TRBV9; clone size: once; D gene: NA; J gene: TRBJ1-2; CDR3 DNA: TGTGCCAGCAGCGTAGAGGCAGGAGGCGATTATGGCTACACCTTC; CDR3 protein: CASSVEAGGDYGYTF
V gene: TRBV28; clone size: NA; D gene: TRBD1; J gene: TRBJ2-1; CDR3 DNA: TGTGCCAGCAGTCCAAGGACAGGGGGCGTTTACAATGAGCAGTTCTTC; CDR3 protein: CASSPRTGGVYNEQFF
V gene: TRBV6-5; clone size: NA; D gene: NA; J gene: TRBJ2-1; CDR3 DNA: TGTGCCAGCAGCCCCTGGGCAGGGAACAATGAGCAGTTCTTC; CDR3 protein: CASSPWAGNNEQFF
V gene: TRBV10-3; clone size: NA; D gene: TRBD2; J gene: TRBJ2-7; CDR3 DNA: TGTGCCATCAGCGGACTAGCGGGAACCCCCATGGGCGAGCAGTACTTC; CDR3 protein: CAISGLAGTPMGEQYF